This passage covers 18 T cell receptor beta chains from one sample sequenced in a study of sequential checkpoint blockade in melanoma. Sequencing was performed with immunoSEQ multiplex PCR; in TCRdb, only in-frame clones are kept and a portion is missing. This table holds more than 10,000 clones, roughly 60% found once. The treatment here: randomized to nivolumab then ipilimumab (arm A) or the reverse (arm B). Sequences were derived from CD8+ T cells sorted from blood (inferred from file names), sampled from a patient given nivolumab and ipilimumab in sequence. These receptor sequences come from a human donor with melanoma.

The chain joins TRBV7-2 to TRBJ2-7; 7 bases agree with TRBD2. Trimming removed 2 bases from V and 3 bases from J; junction bases left unmatched: 10. Germline lookup yields CDR1 SGHTA and CDR2 FQGNSA. CDR3 size: 16 residues. Here the CDR3 DNA reads TGTGCCAGCAGCTTAACTCCCCGCGGGAGCGTCTACGAGCAGTACTTC. Translated: CASSLTPRGSVYEQYF.

V gene TRBV19 combines with J gene TRBJ2-5; no firm D call. The J call is in doubt because the DNA end fits TRBJ2-7 better. The CDR3 length is 13 residues. Germline V gene sequence: CDR1 LNHDA, CDR2 SQIVND (reference sequence). Written as DNA, the CDR3 is TGTGCCAGTAGTATAGACCCATCCTACGAGCAGTACTTC. Protein: CASSIDPSYEQYF.

This chain joins TRBV7-9 and TRBJ1-1; unclear D gene. Germline V lookup: CDR1 SEHNR, CDR2 FQNEAQ (reference sequence). CDR3 length equals 15 residues. V lost 2 bases to trimming and J lost 2 bases, with 12 bases between them. CDR3 region: CASSLSLGSNTEAFF. CDR3 bases: TGTGCCAGCAGCTTATCCCTGGGCAGTAACACTGAAGCTTTCTTT.

This clone was counted between two and nine times. The chain carries TRBV28 and TRBJ2-5; TRBD2 is a possible D gene (5 bases). V lost 4 bases, J lost 0 bases, and 21 bases lay in between. This CDR3 comprises 18 residues. The V gene's germline CDR1 is MDHEN and CDR2 SYDVKM. The CDR3, as DNA: TGTGCCAGCAGTTCCCCTGGGCATAGCGTATCGTACCAAGAGACCCAGTACTTC. Protein sequence: CASSSPGHSVSYQETQYF. Full variable domain (remainder filled in from reference TRBV28 and TRBJ2-5): DVKVTQSSRYLVKRTGEKVFLECVQDMDHENMFWYRQDPGLGLRLIYFSYDVKMKEKGDIPEGYSVSREKKERFSLILESASTNQTSMYLCASSSPGHSVSYQETQYFGPGTRLLVL.

The chain carries TRBV19 and TRBJ2-5, with TRBD2 identical over 11 bases. The last part of the DNA fits TRBJ2-7 better; the J call may be wrong. Germline V gene lookup returns CDR1 LNHDA and CDR2 SQIVND (reference sequence). The CDR3 runs to 14 residues. DNA of the CDR3: TGTGCCAGTAGTCCCGGGACTAGCGGCTACGAGCAGTACTTC. Protein: CASSPGTSGYEQYF.

The chain uses TRBV5-6 and TRBJ2-5, with 12 bases aligning to TRBD2. The CDR3 contains 16 residues. The V gene end was trimmed by 4 bases and the J gene end by 5 bases; junction bases not matched to a gene: 9. The germline CDR1 and CDR2 sequences are SGHDT and YYEEEE. Here the CDR3 reads CASSLRLAGAWETQYF. In nucleotides, the CDR3 is TGTGCCAGCAGCCTTCGACTAGCGGGGGCATGGGAGACCCAGTACTTC.

This chain joins TRBV28 and TRBJ1-1; D is perhaps TRBD1 (5 bases). V lost 6 bases, J lost 7 bases, and 18 bases lay in between. This CDR3 is 14 amino acids long. Germline V lookup: CDR1 MDHEN, CDR2 SYDVKM. CDR3 residues: CASSHHLGGVEAFF. CDR3 sequence (DNA): TGTGCCAGCAGCCATCACTTGGGGGGGGTTGAAGCTTTCTTT.

V is TRBV25-1 and J is TRBJ2-7; a possible D gene is TRBD2 (6 bases). V lost 8 bases to trimming and J lost 7 bases, with 21 bases between them. The CDR3 loop spans 14 amino acids. In germline, CDR1 is MGHDK, CDR2 SYGVNS. DNA for the CDR3: TGTGCCAGCTCCGGTTTGAGAGGGAGGATGGAGCAGTACTTC. Protein sequence: CASSGLRGRMEQYF.

This clone was detected once. CDR3 amino acids: CASSPWGGRLYEQYF. CDR3 coding DNA: TGTGCCAGCAGCCCCTGGGGGGGGCGCCTTTACGAGCAGTACTTC. The chain carries TRBV27 and TRBJ2-7, with D maybe TRBD2 (7 bases). Trimming shortened V by 6 bases and J by 4 bases, and 19 bases separated the two germline ends. The CDR3 length is 15 residues. In germline, CDR1 is MNHEY, CDR2 SMNVEV (reference sequence).

This clone was recorded a few times. The chain employs TRBV19 and TRBJ2-7; maybe TRBD2 (5 bases). The V and J ends lost 1 base and 5 bases respectively, with 12 bases between them. Germline V CDR1 and CDR2: LNHDA, SQIVND (reference sequence). The CDR3 is made up of 14 amino acids. The CDR3 protein is CASSIGPDGDEQYF. The CDR3 region has the DNA TGTGCCAGTAGTATAGGTCCCGACGGGGACGAGCAGTACTTC.

The rearrangement joins TRBV9 to TRBJ2-5, with a tentative D call TRBD2 (5 bases). V was clipped by 3 bases and J by 4 bases, with 10 bases between them. This CDR3 has 13 amino acids. Germline assignment: CDR1 SGDLS and CDR2 YYNGEE. The CDR3 spells CASSGEGGETQYF. The CDR3 bases are TGTGCCAGCAGCGGGGAAGGAGGAGAGACCCAGTACTTC.

The J gene is TRBJ2-1, the V gene TRBV5-1; TRBD2 agrees at 7 bases. V lost 4 bases to trimming and J lost 0 bases; unmatched junction nucleotides: 4. The CDR3 is made up of 15 amino acids. Germline lookup yields CDR1 SGHRS and CDR2 YFSETQ. CDR3 sequence: CASSDGRSSYNEQFF. In DNA, the CDR3 is TGCGCCAGCAGCGACGGGAGGTCCTCCTACAATGAGCAGTTCTTC.

By share, this clone counts as medium-sized. The V and J genes are TRBV21-1 and TRBJ1-4. TRBV21-1 is labeled a pseudogene. The CDR3 is 16 amino acids. The CDR3 here is CASSKPNGRRNEKLFF. The CDR3 DNA is TGTGCCAGCAGCAAACCCAACGGGAGGAGGAATGAAAAACTGTTTTTT.

The rearrangement links TRBV13 to TRBJ1-1; D possibly corresponds to TRBD1 (6 bases). The CDR3 totals 15 residues. CDR1 and CDR2 from the germline V gene are PRHDT and FYEKMQ (reference sequence). V was pared by 5 bases and J by 3 bases, with 16 bases between. DNA of the CDR3: TGTGCCAGCAGCAACCTTATGGCAGGGGACACTGAAGCTTTCTTT. Translating it yields CASSNLMAGDTEAFF. The full variable domain, completed using reference TRBV13 and TRBJ1-1, is AAGVIQSPRHLIKEKRETATLKCYPIPRHDTVYWYQQGPGQDPQFLISFYEKMQSDKGSIPDRFSAQQFSDYHSELNMSSLELGDSALYFCASSNLMAGDTEAFFGQGTRLTVV.

In its sample, this clone was seen once. This sequence joins TRBV10-3 and TRBJ2-3, with TRBD2 identical over 10 bases. The CDR3 loop spans 17 amino acids. With 3 bases clipped from V and 2 bases from J, the junction kept 8 bases outside the gene matches. Germline V gene lookup returns CDR1 ENHRY and CDR2 SYGVKD. The CDR3 DNA is TGTGCCATCAGTGAAGTTAGTAGCGGGAGGTTCACAGATACGCAGTATTTT. It encodes CAISEVSSGRFTDTQYF.

The chain employs TRBV5-1 and TRBJ1-1; TRBD1 might be the D (6 bases). Germline V CDR1 and CDR2: SGHRS, YFSETQ. There are 16 residues in the CDR3. The V end lost 0 bases, the J end lost 4 bases, and 16 bases lay between the germline ends. CDR3 loop: CASSLDFAGAGTEAFF. In DNA, the CDR3 is TGCGCCAGCAGCTTGGATTTCGCGGGGGCAGGCACTGAAGCTTTCTTT.

The genes are TRBV7-3 and TRBJ1-1, with D perhaps TRBD1 (5 bases). V gave up 5 bases and J gave up 4 bases, with 14 bases separating them. Germline CDR1 and CDR2: SGHTA and FQGTGA. CDR3 length: 14 amino acids. CDR3 residues: CASSPRQGSTEAFF. The DNA for the CDR3 is TGTGCCAGCAGCCCTCGCCAGGGATCCACTGAAGCTTTCTTT.

With regard to this clone: This may be a read error: a much more frequent sequence differs by one nucleotide. The chain has TRBV9 and TRBJ1-1; D uncertain. The germline V and J ends were trimmed by 4 bases and 8 bases, with 9 bases remaining between them. Germline values: CDR1 SGDLS, CDR2 YYNGEE. This CDR3 spans 11 amino acids. The CDR3 region has the DNA TGTGCCAGCAGCCCGAGCGGGGAAGCTTTCTTT. It yields the protein CASSPSGEAFF.